What follows are 25 T cell receptor beta chains derived from one specimen sequenced in a study of radiation and T cells in renal cell carcinoma. Sample treatment: treatment-naive control, cytoreductive nephrectomy. Assay used: immunoSEQ multiplex PCR; TCRdb lists only in-frame clones, some missing. The table shows about 3,700 clones, with around 75% occurring only once. Sequencing was performed on tumor tissue, taken from a patient whose treatment was nephrectomy without radiotherapy. Receptors were obtained from a man in his fifties with renal cell carcinoma.

This clone was detected only a few times. The rearrangement uses TRBV6-1 and TRBJ1-2; a weak D match, TRBD1 (5 bases). This CDR3 has 14 residues. Germline CDR1 is MNHNS and CDR2 is SASEGT. With 2 bases removed from V and 4 bases from J, the gap between germline ends came to 11 bases. The CDR3 nucleotides are TGTGCCAGCAGTGAATTGGGGGATAGCTATGGCTACACCTTC. Its protein product is CASSELGDSYGYTF.

The chain has TRBV4-3 and TRBJ2-7; D remains unclear. Deletions cut 1 base from V and 3 bases from J, with 13 bases between. This CDR3 is built from 15 residues. Germline CDR1 is LGHNA and CDR2 is YSLEER. The CDR3 loop is CASSQAGVSFYEQYF. The CDR3 coding sequence is TGCGCCAGCAGCCAAGCCGGAGTTAGCTTCTACGAGCAGTACTTC.

This clone was seen a handful of times. This chain links TRBV30 with TRBJ1-5; D is uncertain. V lost 5 bases and J 4 bases, leaving 9 bases between the germline ends. The CDR3 extends over 12 amino acids. CDR1 and CDR2 (germline): GTSNPN, SVGIG (reference sequence). The CDR3 spells CAWGGRNQPQHF. In DNA, the CDR3 is TGTGCCTGGGGAGGTAGAAATCAGCCCCAGCATTTT. Supplemented by reference TRBV30 and TRBJ1-5, the full variable domain reads SQTIHQWPATLVQPVGSPLSLECTVEGTSNPNLYWYRQAAGRGLQLLFYSVGIGQISSEVPQNLSASRPQDRQFILSSKKLLLSDSGFYLCAWGGRNQPQHFGDGTRLSIL.

CDR3 in DNA: TGTGCCAGCAGCCCGACAGGCTACGAGCAGTACTTC. Protein sequence: CASSPTGYEQYF. V and J are TRBV7-9 and TRBJ2-7; TRBD1 might be the D (6 bases). The germline V gene has CDR1 SEHNR and CDR2 FQNEAQ (reference sequence). The V end lost 5 bases, the J end lost 3 bases, and 8 bases lay between the germline ends. This CDR3 is 12 amino acids long.

The chain is built from TRBV7-2 and TRBJ2-4, with a possible D match to TRBD1 (6 bases). The CDR3 runs to 17 residues. CDR1 is SGHTA, CDR2 FQGNSA, per germline. V lost 1 base and J 2 bases, leaving 15 bases between the germline ends. DNA of the CDR3: TGTGCCAGCAGCTTAGATGGGGCCACAGGGACCAAAAACATTCAGTACTTC. It yields the protein CASSLDGATGTKNIQYF.

The gene calls are TRBV19 and TRBJ2-5; D ambiguous. The CDR3 runs to 16 residues. Germline V lookup: CDR1 LNHDA, CDR2 SQIVND (reference sequence). V was cut by 1 base and J by 0 bases, with 12 bases left in between. CDR3 sequence: CASSIGSWADQETQYF. The CDR3 region has the DNA TGTGCCAGTAGTATAGGGTCATGGGCGGACCAAGAGACCCAGTACTTC.

The J gene is TRBJ2-7, the V gene TRBV6-5, with 10 bases fitting TRBD2. J was trimmed by 7 bases and V by 6 bases; bases with no gene match: 9. This CDR3 is 14 amino acids long. Germline assignment: CDR1 MNHEY and CDR2 SVGAGI. In nucleotides, the CDR3 is TGTGCCAGCAGCTGGCTAGCGGGAGTGGAAGAGCAGTACTTC. Protein: CASSWLAGVEEQYF.

The chain joins TRBV19 to TRBJ2-7; 7 bases agree with TRBD1. CDR1 and CDR2 from the germline V gene are LNHDA and SQIVND (reference sequence). V shed 4 bases, J shed 5 bases, and the junction held 14 bases outside the gene matches. This CDR3 has 16 amino acids. Written as DNA, the CDR3 is TGTGCCAGTAGTAAAACGGAGACAGGGTGGGTCGACGAGCAGTACTTC. This translates into CASSKTETGWVDEQYF.

The rearrangement uses TRBV7-3 and TRBJ2-5; maybe TRBD1 (5 bases). Germline assignment: CDR1 SGHTA and CDR2 FQGTGA. The CDR3 is 13 residues long. V gave up 0 bases and J gave up 7 bases, with 9 bases separating them. The CDR3 DNA reads as TGTGCCAGCAGCTTAACCAGGGAAGCGACCCAGTACTTC. It translates to CASSLTREATQYF. The whole variable domain, remainder taken from reference TRBV7-3 and TRBJ2-5, is GAGVSQTPSNKVTEKGKYVELRCDPISGHTALYWYRQSLGQGPEFLIYFQGTGAADDSGLPNDRFFAVRPEGSVSTLKIQRTERGDSAVYLCASSLTREATQYFGPGTRLLVL.

The chain combines TRBV11-3 with TRBJ2-2; no definite D call. Germline V gives CDR1 SGHNT, CDR2 YENEEA. The CDR3 has 12 residues. Trimming cost V 5 bases and J 5 bases, with 6 bases left between them. CDR3 in amino acids: CASSLGTGELFF. Written as DNA, the CDR3 is TGTGCCAGCAGCCTAGGAACCGGGGAGCTGTTTTTT.

The genes are TRBV6-5 and TRBJ1-1, with D hard to call. In germline, CDR1 is MNHEY, CDR2 SVGAGI. There are 13 residues in the CDR3. V gave up 0 bases and J gave up 7 bases, with 9 bases separating them. Written as DNA, the CDR3 is TGTGCCAGCAGTTACTCGTTAAGCTATGAAGCTTTCTTT. The encoded protein is CASSYSLSYEAFF.

V gene TRBV9 combines with J gene TRBJ1-2; the match to TRBD1 covers 9 bases. This CDR3 has 13 amino acids. Looked up from germline, CDR1 is SGDLS and CDR2 is YYNGEE. The J segment lost 9 bases and the V segment lost 0 bases, leaving 3 bases of the junction unmatched. CDR3 sequence reads: CASSVEDRGRYTF. The CDR3 nucleotides read TGTGCCAGCAGCGTAGAGGACAGGGGACGCTACACCTTC. Full variable domain (outside the CDR3, taken from reference TRBV9 and TRBJ1-2): DSGVTQTPKHLITATGQRVTLRCSPRSGDLSVYWYQQSLDQGLQFLIQYYNGEERAKGNILERFSAQQFPDLHSELNLSSLELGDSALYFCASSVEDRGRYTFGSGTRLTVV.

The V and J genes are TRBV5-1 and TRBJ2-7; weak D call: TRBD2 (6 bases). The CDR3 sequence is 15 residues long. Per the germline V gene, CDR1 is SGHRS and CDR2 is YFSETQ. The ends were cut back, 0 bases at V and 4 bases at J, with 14 bases in the middle. The CDR3 region has the DNA TGCGCCAGCAGCTTGGCGACGGGAGAGGTGTACGAGCAGTACTTC. Its protein is CASSLATGEVYEQYF.

This clone was counted a few times. The chain links TRBV9 to TRBJ1-2, with D tentatively TRBD1 (6 bases). CDR3 length: 17 residues. Germline CDR1 reads SGDLS; CDR2 reads YYNGEE. Deletions cut 4 bases from V and 0 bases from J, with 19 bases between. In nucleotides, the CDR3 is TGTGCCAGCAGCTCCACTGCGGCAGGGGACTCTAACTATGGCTACACCTTC. As protein: CASSSTAAGDSNYGYTF.

By sample fraction, this clone is large. This sequence joins TRBV6-5 and TRBJ2-5, with 11 bases matching TRBD2. The CDR3 spans 16 residues. Per germline, CDR1 MNHEY and CDR2 SVGAGI. The V gene end was trimmed by 2 bases and the J gene end by 5 bases; junction bases not matched to a gene: 7. The CDR3 bases are TGTGCCAGCAGTTACACGACTAGCGGGAAGACGGAGACCCAGTACTTC. Amino acid sequence: CASSYTTSGKTETQYF.

This clone was seen a handful of times. V usage is TRBV28 and J usage is TRBJ1-4; D is ambiguous. The ends were cut back, 4 bases at V and 8 bases at J, with 11 bases in the middle. The CDR3 contains 13 residues. Germline V gene lookup returns CDR1 MDHEN and CDR2 SYDVKM. CDR3 DNA: TGTGCCAGCAGTTCGCAGTTGCAGGAAAAACTGTTTTTT. It specifies CASSSQLQEKLFF. Looking up the rest from reference TRBV28 and TRBJ1-4 gives the full variable domain: DVKVTQSSRYLVKRTGEKVFLECVQDMDHENMFWYRQDPGLGLRLIYFSYDVKMKEKGDIPEGYSVSREKKERFSLILESASTNQTSMYLCASSSQLQEKLFFGSGTQLSVL.

The chain couples TRBV6-6 to TRBJ2-3; possible D gene TRBD2, 5 bases. CDR1 is MNHNY and CDR2 is SVGAGI in the germline V gene (reference sequence). Trimming left V 2 bases short and J 0 bases short, with 12 bases between. The CDR3 has 16 residues. Here the CDR3 reads CASSYPVGGSTDTQYF. CDR3 bases: TGTGCCAGCAGTTACCCAGTCGGCGGGAGCACAGATACGCAGTATTTT.

This chain links TRBV6-6 with TRBJ2-3, with TRBD2 matching 7 bases. With 4 bases clipped from V and 3 bases from J, the junction kept 10 bases outside the gene matches. The CDR3 contains 16 residues. Germline V gene lookup returns CDR1 MNHNY and CDR2 SVGAGI (reference sequence). The CDR3 reads CASSWGGSRGTDTQYF. In DNA, the CDR3 is TGTGCCAGCAGTTGGGGGGGATCTCGGGGGACAGATACGCAGTATTTT.

The rearrangement joins TRBV7-6 to TRBJ2-3, with 12 nucleotides matching TRBD2. Germline V gives CDR1 SGHVS, CDR2 FNYEAQ. Unmatched junction bases numbered 6, after V lost 5 bases and J lost 0 bases. CDR3 size: 17 residues. The CDR3 DNA reads TGTGCCAGCAGCAAGACAGGGACTAGCGGGAGCACAGATACGCAGTATTTT. Protein: CASSKTGTSGSTDTQYF. The full variable domain, in which reference TRBV7-6 and TRBJ2-3 provide the parts outside the CDR3, is GAGVSQSPRYKVTKRGQDVALRCDPISGHVSLYWYRQALGQGPEFLTYFNYEAQQDKSGLPNDRFSAERPEGSISTLTIQRTEQRDSAMYRCASSKTGTSGSTDTQYFGPGTRLTVL.

The V gene is TRBV12-5, the J gene TRBJ2-5; a weak D match, TRBD1 (5 bases). Germline V gene data show CDR1 as LGHNT and CDR2 as FRNRAP. This CDR3 is built from 19 residues. Trimming took off 0 bases at V and 3 bases at J, with 23 bases between the two ends. The CDR3 DNA reads as TGTGCTAGTGGTTTGGTCAGGGATGGTGAGACGGCCCAAAAAGAGACCCAGTACTTC. It encodes CASGLVRDGETAQKETQYF.

The chain combines TRBV9 with TRBJ2-2; the D call may be TRBD1 or TRBD2 (5 bases each). The V gene lost 0 bases and the J gene lost 5 bases, with 11 bases spanning the gap. Germline V gives CDR1 SGDLS, CDR2 YYNGEE. The CDR3 extends over 15 amino acids. DNA for the CDR3: TGTGCCAGCAGCGTAGAGGGGACGGTAACCGGGGAGCTGTTTTTT. Its translation: CASSVEGTVTGELFF.

This clone was counted between two and nine times. The V and J genes are TRBV2 and TRBJ1-5; D gene uncertain. CDR1 is SNHLY, CDR2 FYNNEI, per germline. This CDR3 spans 13 amino acids. V was clipped by 6 bases and J by 1 base, with 7 bases between them. The CDR3 bases are TGTGCCAGCAGAGCCGACAGCAATCAGCCCCAGCATTTT. It encodes CASRADSNQPQHF.

The chain is built from TRBV11-2 and TRBJ1-5; D is unclear. The CDR3 contains 13 residues. CDR1 is SGHAT, CDR2 FQNNGV, per germline. V was pared by 3 bases and J by 5 bases, with 8 bases between. Here the CDR3 DNA reads TGTGCCAGCAGCTTGGGAAGGGATCAGCCCCAGCATTTT. It specifies CASSLGRDQPQHF.

The chain carries TRBV6-5 and TRBJ2-1; 9 nucleotides match TRBD2. This CDR3 has 15 residues. J gave up 7 bases and V 2 bases, and 6 bases lay outside the gene matches. Looked up from germline, CDR1 is MNHEY and CDR2 is SVGAGI. CDR3 coding DNA: TGTGCCAGCAGTTACAGGCGGGAGGGTGGGAATGAGCAGTTCTTC. It translates to CASSYRREGGNEQFF.

This chain links TRBV28 with TRBJ2-5; TRBD2 matches at 7 bases. The V gene end was trimmed by 6 bases and the J gene end by 4 bases; junction bases not matched to a gene: 14. This CDR3 is 16 amino acids long. CDR1 is MDHEN and CDR2 is SYDVKM in the germline V gene. The CDR3 sequence: CASRPNNWERGETQYF. In DNA, the CDR3 is TGTGCCAGCAGGCCCAATAACTGGGAGCGGGGAGAGACCCAGTACTTC.